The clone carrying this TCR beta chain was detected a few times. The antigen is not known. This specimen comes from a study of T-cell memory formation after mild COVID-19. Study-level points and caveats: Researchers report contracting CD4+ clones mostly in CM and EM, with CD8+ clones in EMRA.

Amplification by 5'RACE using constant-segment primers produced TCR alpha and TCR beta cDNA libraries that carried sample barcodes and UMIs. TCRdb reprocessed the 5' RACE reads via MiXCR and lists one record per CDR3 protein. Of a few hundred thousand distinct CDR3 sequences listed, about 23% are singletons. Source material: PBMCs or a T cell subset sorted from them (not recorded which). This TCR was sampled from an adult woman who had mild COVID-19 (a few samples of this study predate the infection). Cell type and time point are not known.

The CDR3 coding sequence is TGTGCCAGCACACCCGCCAGAGGGGTCAGGGGAAAGCAGTATTTT. It is translated as CASTPARGVRGKQYF. V usage is TRBV12-3 or TRBV12-4 and J usage is TRBJ2-3, with D perhaps matching TRBD1 (6 bases). Trimming shortened V by 7 bases and J by 11 bases, and 25 bases separated the two germline ends. The CDR3 covers 15 residues.